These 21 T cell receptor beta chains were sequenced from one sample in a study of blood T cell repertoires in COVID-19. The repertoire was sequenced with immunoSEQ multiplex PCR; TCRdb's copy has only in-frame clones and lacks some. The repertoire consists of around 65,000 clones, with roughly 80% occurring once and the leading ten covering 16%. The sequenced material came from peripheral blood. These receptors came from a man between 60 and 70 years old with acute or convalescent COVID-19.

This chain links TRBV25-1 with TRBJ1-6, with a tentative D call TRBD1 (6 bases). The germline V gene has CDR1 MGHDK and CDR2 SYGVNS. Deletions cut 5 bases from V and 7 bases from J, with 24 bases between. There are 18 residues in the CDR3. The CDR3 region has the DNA TGTGCCAGCAGTTCCTCGGGACACCTCATCAGAAGGAATTCACCCCTCCACTTT. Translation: CASSSSGHLIRRNSPLHF.

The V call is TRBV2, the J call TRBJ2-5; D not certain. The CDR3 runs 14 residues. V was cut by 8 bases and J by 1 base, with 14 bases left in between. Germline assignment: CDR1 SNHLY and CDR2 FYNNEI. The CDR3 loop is CASQQNTPQETQYF. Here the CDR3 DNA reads TGTGCCAGCCAACAGAACACCCCCCAAGAGACCCAGTACTTC.

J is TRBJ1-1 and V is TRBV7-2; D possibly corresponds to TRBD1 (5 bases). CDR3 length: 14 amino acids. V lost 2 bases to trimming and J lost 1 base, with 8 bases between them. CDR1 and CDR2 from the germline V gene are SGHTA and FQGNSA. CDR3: CASSLLGENTEAFF. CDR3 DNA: TGTGCCAGCAGCTTACTAGGGGAGAACACTGAAGCTTTCTTT.

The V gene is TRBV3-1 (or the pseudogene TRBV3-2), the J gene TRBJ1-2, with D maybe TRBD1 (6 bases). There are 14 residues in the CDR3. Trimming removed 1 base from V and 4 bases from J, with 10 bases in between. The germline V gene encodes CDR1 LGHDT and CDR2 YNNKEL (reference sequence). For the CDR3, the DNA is TGTGCCAGCAGCCAAGCCAGGGGCGGCTATGGCTACACCTTC. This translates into CASSQARGGYGYTF.

DNA for the CDR3: TGTGCCAGCGAAGGGGCGAACACTGAAGCTTTCTTT. Encoded protein: CASEGANTEAFF. The chain uses TRBV7-3 and TRBJ1-1; D possibly corresponds to TRBD1 (5 bases). The V end lost 8 bases, the J end lost 1 base, and 8 bases lay between the germline ends. CDR3 length: 12 amino acids. Germline V CDR1 and CDR2: SGHTA, FQGTGA.

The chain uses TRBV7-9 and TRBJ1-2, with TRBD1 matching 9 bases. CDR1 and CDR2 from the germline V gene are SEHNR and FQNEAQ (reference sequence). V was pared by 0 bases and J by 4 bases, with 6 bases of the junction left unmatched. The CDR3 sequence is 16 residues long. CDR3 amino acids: CASSLALGQGLYGYTF. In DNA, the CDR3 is TGTGCCAGCAGCTTAGCGCTGGGACAGGGACTCTATGGCTACACCTTC.

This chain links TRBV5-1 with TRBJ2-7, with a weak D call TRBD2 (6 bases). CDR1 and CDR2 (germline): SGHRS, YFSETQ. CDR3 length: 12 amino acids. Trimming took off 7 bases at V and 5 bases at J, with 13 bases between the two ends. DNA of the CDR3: TGCGCCAGCCTGGGGCCGGGAGACGAGCAGTACTTC. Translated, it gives CASLGPGDEQYF.

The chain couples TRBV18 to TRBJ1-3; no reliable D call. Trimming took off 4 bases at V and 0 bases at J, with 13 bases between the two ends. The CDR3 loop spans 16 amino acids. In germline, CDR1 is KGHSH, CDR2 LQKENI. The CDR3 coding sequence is TGTGCCAGCTCACTTCCGCCAGATCCCTCTGGAAACACCATATATTTT. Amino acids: CASSLPPDPSGNTIYF.

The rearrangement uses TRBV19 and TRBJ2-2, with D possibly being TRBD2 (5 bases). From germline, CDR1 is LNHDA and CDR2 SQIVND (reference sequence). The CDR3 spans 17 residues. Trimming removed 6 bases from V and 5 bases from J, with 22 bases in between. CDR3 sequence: CASRQTRPGKGTGELFF. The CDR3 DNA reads TGTGCCAGTAGACAAACTAGACCGGGAAAAGGGACCGGGGAGCTGTTTTTT.

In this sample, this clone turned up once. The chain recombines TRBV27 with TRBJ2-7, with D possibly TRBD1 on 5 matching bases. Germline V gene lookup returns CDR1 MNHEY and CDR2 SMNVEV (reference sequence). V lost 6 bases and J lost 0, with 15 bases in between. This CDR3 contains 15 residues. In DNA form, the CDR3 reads TGTGCCAGCAGGCGTTCGACAGCTAGCTCCTACGAGCAGTACTTC. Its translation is CASRRSTASSYEQYF.

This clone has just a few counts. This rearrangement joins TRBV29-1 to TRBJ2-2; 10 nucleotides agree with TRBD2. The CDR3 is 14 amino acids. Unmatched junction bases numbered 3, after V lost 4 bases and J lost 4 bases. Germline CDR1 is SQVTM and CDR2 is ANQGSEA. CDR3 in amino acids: CSVVLAGSTGELFF. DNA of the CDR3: TGCAGCGTTGTACTAGCGGGGAGCACCGGGGAGCTGTTTTTT.

CDR3 protein: CASSWTGANTGELFF. For the CDR3, the DNA is TGTGCCAGCAGCTGGACAGGGGCGAACACCGGGGAGCTGTTTTTT. This chain uses TRBV7-9 with TRBJ2-2; 9 bases fit TRBD1. V was pared by 4 bases and J by 0 bases, with 0 bases of the junction left unmatched. The CDR3 extends over 15 amino acids. The germline V gene encodes CDR1 SEHNR and CDR2 FQNEAQ (reference sequence). The whole variable domain, filled in from reference TRBV7-9 and TRBJ2-2, reads DTGVSQNPRHKITKRGQNVTFRCDPISEHNRLYWYRQTLGQGPEFLTYFQNEAQLEKSRLLSDRFSAERPKGSFSTLEIQRTEQGDSAMYLCASSWTGANTGELFFGEGSRLTVL.

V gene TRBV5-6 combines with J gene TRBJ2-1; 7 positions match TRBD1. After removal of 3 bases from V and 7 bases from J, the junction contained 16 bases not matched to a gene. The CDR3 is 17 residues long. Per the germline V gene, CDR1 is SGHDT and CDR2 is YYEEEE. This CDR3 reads CASSSIFGTAEDNEQFF. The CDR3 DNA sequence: TGTGCCAGCAGCTCGATATTTGGGACAGCAGAAGATAATGAGCAGTTCTTC.

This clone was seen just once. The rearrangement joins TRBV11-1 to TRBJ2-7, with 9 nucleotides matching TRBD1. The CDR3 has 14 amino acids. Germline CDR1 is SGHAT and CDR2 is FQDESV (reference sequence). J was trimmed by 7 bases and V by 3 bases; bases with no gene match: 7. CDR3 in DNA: TGTGCCAGCAGCTTCGAGACAGGGGGTCGGGAGCAGTACTTC. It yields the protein CASSFETGGREQYF.

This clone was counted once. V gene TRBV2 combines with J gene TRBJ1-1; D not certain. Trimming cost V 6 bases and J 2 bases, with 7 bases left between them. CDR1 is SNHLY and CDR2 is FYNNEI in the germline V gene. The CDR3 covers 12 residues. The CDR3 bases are TGTGCCAGCAGGGCAGGTAACACTGAAGCTTTCTTT. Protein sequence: CASRAGNTEAFF.

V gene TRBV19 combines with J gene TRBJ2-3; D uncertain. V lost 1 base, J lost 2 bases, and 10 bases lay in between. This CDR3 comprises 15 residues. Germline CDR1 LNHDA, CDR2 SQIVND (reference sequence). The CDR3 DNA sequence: TGTGCCAGTAGTATAGGGAGAGGTTACACAGATACGCAGTATTTT. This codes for CASSIGRGYTDTQYF.

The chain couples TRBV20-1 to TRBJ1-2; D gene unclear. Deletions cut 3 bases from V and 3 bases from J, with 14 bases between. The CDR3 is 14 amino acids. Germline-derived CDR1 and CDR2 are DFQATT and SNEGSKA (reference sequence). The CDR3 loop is CSASKSGRDYGYTF. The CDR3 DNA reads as TGCAGTGCTAGTAAGAGTGGGAGAGACTATGGCTACACCTTC.

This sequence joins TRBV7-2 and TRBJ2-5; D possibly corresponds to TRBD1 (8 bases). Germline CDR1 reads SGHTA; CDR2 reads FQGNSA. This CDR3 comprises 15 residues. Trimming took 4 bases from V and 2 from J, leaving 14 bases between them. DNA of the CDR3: TGTGCCAGCAGCTCAACAGGGGGAGGGCAAGAGACCCAGTACTTC. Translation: CASSSTGGGQETQYF. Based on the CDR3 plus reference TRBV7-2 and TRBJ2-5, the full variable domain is GAGVSQSPSNKVTEKGKDVELRCDPISGHTALYWYRQSLGQGLEFLIYFQGNSAPDKSGLPSDRFSAERTGGSVSTLTIQRTQQEDSAVYLCASSSTGGGQETQYFGPGTRLLVL.

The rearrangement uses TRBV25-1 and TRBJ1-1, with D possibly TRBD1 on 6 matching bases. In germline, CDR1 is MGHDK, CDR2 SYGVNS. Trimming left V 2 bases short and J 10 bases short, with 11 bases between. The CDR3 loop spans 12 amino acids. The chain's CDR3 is CASSEIRGAAFF. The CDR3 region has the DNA TGTGCCAGCAGTGAAATTCGGGGGGCAGCTTTCTTT.

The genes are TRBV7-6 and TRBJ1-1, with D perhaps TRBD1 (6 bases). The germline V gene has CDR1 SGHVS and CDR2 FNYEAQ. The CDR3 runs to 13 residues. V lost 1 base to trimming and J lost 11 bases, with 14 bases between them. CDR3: CASSLERGQLAFF. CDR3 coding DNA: TGTGCCAGCAGCTTAGAACGAGGACAGCTGGCTTTCTTT.

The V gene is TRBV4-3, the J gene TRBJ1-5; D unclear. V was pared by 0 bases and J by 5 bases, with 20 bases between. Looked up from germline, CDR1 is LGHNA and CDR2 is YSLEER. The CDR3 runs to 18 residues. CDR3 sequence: CASSQDAGPARPDQPQHF. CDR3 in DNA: TGCGCCAGCAGCCAAGATGCCGGTCCCGCCCGCCCGGATCAGCCCCAGCATTTT.